Presented here are 17 T cell receptor beta chains from one specimen sequenced in a study of cytomegalovirus exposure and HLA in healthy donors. TCRdb's table, derived via immunoSEQ multiplex PCR, lists solely in-frame clones and lacks some. The sample includes 200,000 to 300,000 clones, roughly 84% of them seen just once. Sequenced: PBMCs. These receptors were taken from a man aged 18 to 35 in good health and CMV-seropositive.

This chain links TRBV7-2 with TRBJ2-7; D might be TRBD2 (6 bases). Germline values: CDR1 SGHTA, CDR2 FQGNSA. There are 14 residues in the CDR3. Between the trimmed V and J ends, which lost 1 base and 5 bases, there was a span of 12 bases. CDR3 sequence reads: CASSLVPGANEQYF. In DNA form, the CDR3 reads TGTGCCAGCAGCTTAGTTCCGGGAGCCAACGAGCAGTACTTC.

This clone was found once. The J gene is TRBJ2-3, the V gene TRBV2; 8 bases fit TRBD1. This CDR3 spans 16 amino acids. Germline-derived CDR1 and CDR2 are SNHLY and FYNNEI. The junction had 9 bases not matched to a gene; V was cut back by 6 bases and J by 1 base. The CDR3 sequence: CASSSGQGLGTDTQYF. The CDR3 coding sequence is TGTGCCAGCAGCTCCGGACAGGGCTTAGGCACAGATACGCAGTATTTT.

The rearrangement uses TRBV6-1 and TRBJ2-7; the D call may be TRBD1 or TRBD2 (5 bases each). The CDR3 consists of 15 residues. V lost 4 bases to trimming and J lost 3 bases, with 16 bases between them. CDR1 is MNHNS and CDR2 is SASEGT in the germline V gene. The CDR3 DNA reads as TGTGCCAGCAGTGGCATCGGGACCGGAGGCTACGAGCAGTACTTC. Translation: CASSGIGTGGYEQYF.

The chain joins TRBV27 to TRBJ2-2; 12 nucleotides line up with TRBD1. CDR1 is MNHEY and CDR2 is SMNVEV in the germline V gene (reference sequence). This CDR3 spans 17 amino acids. The V and J ends lost 6 bases and 5 bases, in that order; junction bases with no gene match: 10. CDR3 protein: CASRGTGGFSGTGELFF. As DNA, the CDR3 is TGTGCCAGCAGAGGGACAGGGGGCTTTTCAGGGACCGGGGAGCTGTTTTTT.

This clone was seen repeatedly, ten times or more. This chain uses TRBV2 with TRBJ1-2, with 8 bases matching TRBD1. Germline CDR1 reads SNHLY; CDR2 reads FYNNEI. With 0 bases clipped from V and 7 bases from J, the junction kept 7 bases outside the gene matches. CDR3 size: 15 residues. The CDR3 spells CASSEARQGMGGYTF. The CDR3 DNA sequence: TGTGCCAGCAGTGAAGCCCGACAGGGGATGGGTGGCTACACCTTC.

V is TRBV11-2 and J is TRBJ1-2, with 9 nucleotides matching TRBD1. V gave up 1 base and J gave up 5 bases; unmatched junction bases: 5. Germline assignment: CDR1 SGHAT and CDR2 FQNNGV. The CDR3 totals 15 residues. CDR3 coding DNA: TGTGCCAGCAGCTTAGCTCCGGGACAGGGATATGGCTACACCTTC. Protein: CASSLAPGQGYGYTF.

In this sample, this clone turned up a few times. The chain employs TRBV28 and TRBJ2-7; TRBD2 agrees at 14 bases. Germline assignment: CDR1 MDHEN and CDR2 SYDVKM. The CDR3 sequence is 18 residues long. V shed 7 bases, J shed 5 bases, and the junction held 16 bases outside the gene matches. CDR3 bases: TGTGCCAGCACTTCAGGGACTAGCGGGAGTCGAACCCTAGACGAGCAGTACTTC. It is translated as CASTSGTSGSRTLDEQYF.

This chain links TRBV5-6 with TRBJ1-4; unclear D gene. Germline V gives CDR1 SGHDT, CDR2 YYEEEE. The CDR3 extends over 14 amino acids. Trimming cost V 2 bases and J 8 bases, with 13 bases left between them. The chain's CDR3 is CASSFRALREKLFF. The CDR3 DNA sequence: TGTGCCAGCAGCTTTCGGGCCCTCAGGGAAAAACTGTTTTTT.

The V and J genes are TRBV27 and TRBJ2-4; D might be TRBD2 (5 bases). The germline V and J ends were trimmed by 6 bases and 7 bases, with 13 bases remaining between them. Germline V CDR1 and CDR2: MNHEY, SMNVEV (reference sequence). The CDR3 covers 13 residues. The CDR3 region is CASRTIDQNIQYF. The CDR3 DNA follows: TGTGCCAGCAGGACTATTGATCAGAACATTCAGTACTTC.

Written as DNA, the CDR3 is TGCAGCGCGAGGGGCGGGGAGCTGTTTTTT. Residues: CSARGGELFF. The chain carries TRBV29-1 and TRBJ2-2; the D call may be TRBD1 or TRBD2 (5 bases each). V shed 7 bases and J shed 7 bases, with 7 bases lying between them. Germline V gene sequence: CDR1 SQVTM, CDR2 ANQGSEA. The CDR3 spans 10 residues.

The chain combines TRBV5-1 with TRBJ1-1; D call uncertain. The CDR3 totals 14 residues. The V and J ends lost 0 bases and 4 bases respectively, with 10 bases between them. The V gene's germline CDR1 is SGHRS and CDR2 YFSETQ. DNA for the CDR3: TGCGCCAGCAGCTTGGGTGCATTGTCCACTGAAGCTTTCTTT. Translating it yields CASSLGALSTEAFF. Supplemented by reference TRBV5-1 and TRBJ1-1, the full variable domain reads KAGVTQTPRYLIKTRGQQVTLSCSPISGHRSVSWYQQTPGQGLQFLFEYFSETQRNKGNFPGRFSGRQFSNSRSEMNVSTLELGDSALYLCASSLGALSTEAFFGQGTRLTVV.

V is TRBV6-5 and J is TRBJ2-7; TRBD1 matches at 9 bases. The CDR3 is 15 amino acids. The V gene's germline CDR1 is MNHEY and CDR2 SVGAGI. Losses at the gene ends were 4 bases for V and 4 bases for J; bases not matched to a gene: 8. This chain's CDR3 is CASSSTGGVGYEQYF. The CDR3 DNA reads as TGTGCCAGCAGTTCAACAGGGGGCGTCGGTTACGAGCAGTACTTC.

The gene calls are TRBV29-1 and TRBJ1-5, with D tentatively TRBD1 (5 bases). Germline V gene data show CDR1 as SQVTM and CDR2 as ANQGSEA. The CDR3 length is 13 residues. The V end lost 6 bases, the J end lost 7 bases, and 16 bases lay between the germline ends. The CDR3 loop reads CSVQAGPGQPQHF. The CDR3 bases are TGCAGCGTGCAAGCGGGACCGGGGCAGCCCCAGCATTTT. Full variable domain (missing parts from reference TRBV29-1 and TRBJ1-5): SAVISQKPSRDICQRGTSLTIQCQVDSQVTMMFWYRQQPGQSLTLIATANQGSEATYESGFVIDKFPISRPNLTFSTLTVSNMSPEDSSIYLCSVQAGPGQPQHFGDGTRLSIL.

The rearrangement uses TRBV29-1 and TRBJ2-5; 9 nucleotides agree with TRBD1. This CDR3 contains 12 residues. CDR1 is SQVTM, CDR2 ANQGSEA, per germline. V lost 5 bases to trimming and J lost 5 bases; unmatched junction nucleotides: 3. This chain's CDR3 is CSVMTGGETQYF. For the CDR3, the DNA is TGCAGCGTTATGACAGGGGGGGAGACCCAGTACTTC.

This clone was counted once. The V gene is TRBV5-1, the J gene TRBJ2-6; D remains ambiguous. The CDR3 covers 18 residues. The V and J ends lost 2 bases and 0 bases respectively, with 15 bases between them. Looked up from germline, CDR1 is SGHRS and CDR2 is YFSETQ. The CDR3: CASSFFPGSGSGANVLTF. CDR3 coding DNA: TGCGCCAGCAGCTTCTTCCCGGGTAGTGGCTCTGGGGCCAACGTCCTGACTTTC.

The genes are TRBV5-6 and TRBJ2-5, with D tentatively TRBD2 (6 bases). Germline-derived CDR1 and CDR2 are SGHDT and YYEEEE. This CDR3 is 12 amino acids long. Trimming shortened V by 1 base and J by 8 bases, and 9 bases separated the two germline ends. The CDR3 spells CASSLWRGTQYF. The CDR3 DNA reads as TGTGCCAGCAGCTTGTGGCGGGGTACCCAGTACTTC.

This chain joins TRBV30 and TRBJ1-1; D ambiguous. V shed 2 bases and J shed 4 bases, with 11 bases lying between them. The V gene's germline CDR1 is GTSNPN and CDR2 SVGIG (reference sequence). There are 13 residues in the CDR3. This chain's CDR3 is CAWSTGMSTEAFF. The CDR3 region has the DNA TGTGCCTGGAGTACGGGGATGAGCACTGAAGCTTTCTTT. Complete variable domain (other parts from reference TRBV30 and TRBJ1-1): SQTIHQWPATLVQPVGSPLSLECTVEGTSNPNLYWYRQAAGRGLQLLFYSVGIGQISSEVPQNLSASRPQDRQFILSSKKLLLSDSGFYLCAWSTGMSTEAFFGQGTRLTVV.